These 20 T cell receptor beta chains came from one sample sequenced in a study of cytomegalovirus exposure and HLA in healthy donors. Amplification used 60 Vbeta primers and 13 Jbeta primers. Assay used: immunoSEQ multiplex PCR; TCRdb lists only in-frame clones, some missing. This sample contains 150,000 or so clones. Sequencing used PBMCs. The receptors here all came from a woman in her forties in good health and CMV-seropositive.

The chain carries TRBV6-6 and TRBJ2-7, with TRBD1 as a possible D gene (5 bases). CDR1 MNHNY and CDR2 SVGAGI come from the germline V gene (reference sequence). The CDR3 runs to 12 residues. V was trimmed by 3 bases and J by 5 bases, leaving 8 bases between them. CDR3 loop: CASSYGADEQYF. CDR3 coding DNA: TGTGCCAGCAGTTATGGGGCAGACGAGCAGTACTTC.

CDR3 sequence reads: CASRRTGTSRNEQFF. CDR3 nucleotides: TGTGCCAGCAGGCGCACCGGGACTAGCCGGAATGAGCAGTTCTTC. The genes are TRBV6-1 and TRBJ2-1; 9 bases agree with TRBD2. The length of the CDR3 is 15 residues. Germline V gene data show CDR1 as MNHNS and CDR2 as SASEGT. V lost 6 bases to trimming and J lost 7 bases; unmatched junction nucleotides: 10.

The chain has TRBV29-1 and TRBJ2-1; 7 positions match TRBD2. V was pared by 0 bases and J by 4 bases, with 3 bases of the junction left unmatched. This CDR3 is built from 14 residues. Germline loops: CDR1 SQVTM, CDR2 ANQGSEA. Here the CDR3 reads CSVEDGREYNEQFF. The CDR3 DNA reads as TGCAGCGTTGAAGATGGGCGGGAGTACAATGAGCAGTTCTTC.

The chain combines TRBV27 with TRBJ2-2; 8 nucleotides line up with TRBD2. CDR1 is MNHEY, CDR2 SMNVEV, per germline (reference sequence). The CDR3 is 15 amino acids. Losses at the gene ends were 1 base for V and 4 bases for J; bases not matched to a gene: 2. The CDR3 loop reads CASSLLAGPTGELFF. For the CDR3, the DNA is TGTGCCAGCAGTTTATTAGCGGGACCCACCGGGGAGCTGTTTTTT.

This sequence joins TRBV5-6 and TRBJ1-1, with a tentative D call TRBD1 (6 bases). Germline V gene lookup returns CDR1 SGHDT and CDR2 YYEEEE. CDR3 length: 15 residues. V lost 3 bases, J lost 1 base, and 13 bases lay in between. The CDR3 DNA reads as TGTGCCAGCAGCTCCAAGGGGGGGACGAACACTGAAGCTTTCTTT. Translated, it gives CASSSKGGTNTEAFF.

This chain links TRBV7-6 with TRBJ2-5; 9 bases agree with TRBD2. There are 18 residues in the CDR3. From germline, CDR1 is SGHVS and CDR2 FNYEAQ. V trimming: 1 base; J trimming: 1 base; junction bases outside the gene matches: 10. The CDR3 sequence: CASSLGGVLAGFQETQYF. The CDR3 DNA sequence: TGTGCCAGCAGCTTAGGGGGGGTACTAGCGGGTTTCCAAGAGACCCAGTACTTC.

The chain's CDR3 is CASSPFWAASGANVLTF. CDR3 DNA sequence: TGTGCCAGCTCACCTTTCTGGGCAGCCTCTGGGGCCAACGTCCTGACTTTC. J is TRBJ2-6 and V is TRBV18; D is undetermined. The germline gives CDR1 KGHSH, CDR2 LQKENI. This CDR3 is 17 amino acids long. V shed 3 bases and J shed 0 bases, with 12 bases lying between them.

The chain recombines TRBV9 with TRBJ1-4; no definite D call. Germline V gives CDR1 SGDLS, CDR2 YYNGEE. The V end was cut by 0 bases, the J end by 4 bases, with 13 bases between. The CDR3 loop spans 16 amino acids. The CDR3 loop is CASSVGGVRVNEKLFF. For the CDR3, the DNA is TGTGCCAGCAGCGTAGGAGGAGTTCGGGTTAATGAAAAACTGTTTTTT. Variable domain in full (rest from reference TRBV9 and TRBJ1-4): DSGVTQTPKHLITATGQRVTLRCSPRSGDLSVYWYQQSLDQGLQFLIQYYNGEERAKGNILERFSAQQFPDLHSELNLSSLELGDSALYFCASSVGGVRVNEKLFFGSGTQLSVL.

The chain has TRBV6-5 and TRBJ2-7; no definite D call. V gave up 0 bases and J gave up 3 bases, with 15 bases separating them. Germline CDR1 MNHEY, CDR2 SVGAGI. This CDR3 has 16 amino acids. CDR3 sequence reads: CASSYSSNTFLYEQYF. The DNA for the CDR3 is TGTGCCAGCAGTTACTCTAGCAATACCTTCCTCTACGAGCAGTACTTC.

The chain employs TRBV5-8 and TRBJ2-5; D not resolved. The CDR3 spans 15 residues. Germline CDR1 is SGHTS and CDR2 is YDEGEE. The ends were cut back, 0 bases at V and 1 base at J, with 10 bases in the middle. The CDR3: CASSLEKTGQETQYF. CDR3 sequence (DNA): TGTGCCAGCAGCTTGGAGAAGACGGGCCAAGAGACCCAGTACTTC.

Turning to this clone: The same CDR3 also results from other DNA sequences found in this sample. The chain uses TRBV4-1 and TRBJ2-1; 12 bases map to TRBD2. From germline, CDR1 is MGHRA and CDR2 YSYEKL. The CDR3 length is 16 residues. Unmatched junction bases numbered 6, after V lost 0 bases and J lost 9 bases. The CDR3 DNA reads as TGCGCCAGCAGCCAAGAGGGACTAGCGGGTGCTGTTGAGCAGTTCTTC. Residues: CASSQEGLAGAVEQFF.

The chain couples TRBV28 to TRBJ2-5; 7 bases map to TRBD2. The CDR3 contains 17 residues. Losses at the gene ends were 2 bases for V and 5 bases for J; bases not matched to a gene: 14. CDR1 MDHEN and CDR2 SYDVKM come from the germline V gene. CDR3 region: CASSLGTFSGWGETQYF. CDR3 sequence (DNA): TGTGCCAGCAGTTTAGGGACGTTTAGCGGGTGGGGGGAGACCCAGTACTTC.

The rearrangement joins TRBV12-5 to TRBJ1-5; possible D gene TRBD1, 5 bases. The CDR3 covers 13 residues. Trimming took 8 bases from V and 6 from J, leaving 14 bases between them. Germline values: CDR1 LGHNT, CDR2 FRNRAP. The CDR3 loop is CASSPGGLQPQHF. As DNA, the CDR3 is TGTGCTAGTTCCCCCGGGGGACTTCAGCCCCAGCATTTT.

The chain joins TRBV19 to TRBJ1-1; D perhaps matches TRBD1 (6 bases). The germline gives CDR1 LNHDA, CDR2 SQIVND (reference sequence). The CDR3 is 16 residues long. Deletions cut 1 base from V and 6 bases from J, with 18 bases between. The CDR3 coding sequence is TGTGCCAGTAGTATAGGGACAGCGGTTCGTCAGGCTGAAGCTTTCTTT. This sequence encodes CASSIGTAVRQAEAFF.

This rearrangement joins TRBV4-1 to TRBJ2-1; no clear D gene. The V and J ends lost 4 bases and 10 bases respectively, with 17 bases between them. The CDR3 spans 14 residues. Germline V gene data show CDR1 as MGHRA and CDR2 as YSYEKL. CDR3 sequence: CASSPQVRYQEQFF. In nucleotides, the CDR3 is TGCGCCAGCAGCCCGCAGGTTCGGTATCAGGAGCAGTTCTTC.

As DNA, the CDR3 is TGTGCCAGCAGTTTATCTAGCGTTCCCGAGCAGTACTTC. This translates into CASSLSSVPEQYF. The chain employs TRBV28 and TRBJ2-7; D may be TRBD2 (6 bases). The CDR3 loop spans 13 amino acids. The ends were cut back, 1 base at V and 6 bases at J, with 10 bases in the middle. Germline V CDR1 and CDR2: MDHEN, SYDVKM.

The chain employs TRBV7-9 and TRBJ1-5; 10 bases are shared with TRBD1. The CDR3 runs to 16 residues. Germline V gene data show CDR1 as SEHNR and CDR2 as FQNEAQ (reference sequence). J gave up 6 bases and V 5 bases, and 10 bases lay outside the gene matches. In DNA, the CDR3 is TGTGCCAGCAGCCCACTCGGGACAGGGGAAGGTCAGCCCCAGCATTTT. Translating it yields CASSPLGTGEGQPQHF.

The rearrangement joins TRBV30 to TRBJ1-2; TRBD1 is a possible D gene (6 bases). Germline values: CDR1 GTSNPN, CDR2 SVGIG (reference sequence). CDR3 length: 14 residues. V lost 2 bases and J 3 bases, leaving 13 bases between the germline ends. The CDR3: CAWSRDNGDYGYTF. CDR3 in DNA: TGTGCCTGGAGTCGGGACAACGGAGACTATGGCTACACCTTC.

J is TRBJ2-1 and V is TRBV6-1; TRBD2 matches 7 bases. Germline values: CDR1 MNHNS, CDR2 SASEGT. The CDR3 contains 16 residues. J was trimmed by 0 bases and V by 4 bases; bases with no gene match: 6. CDR3 protein: CASSGETSRSYNEQFF. The DNA of the CDR3 is TGTGCCAGCAGTGGCGAGACTAGCCGCTCCTACAATGAGCAGTTCTTC.

The chain carries TRBV29-1 and TRBJ2-3; TRBD1 is a possible D gene (5 bases). Trimming removed 2 bases from V and 3 bases from J, with 9 bases in between. There are 13 residues in the CDR3. Germline V gene data show CDR1 as SQVTM and CDR2 as ANQGSEA. CDR3 in amino acids: CSVERAGTDTQYF. The CDR3 DNA follows: TGCAGCGTTGAAAGGGCAGGGACAGATACGCAGTATTTT.